Sequencing of this T cell receptor (beta chain) was carried out in a study of blood T cell repertoires in COVID-19. Turning to the study itself: From the United States, Italy and Spain came samples of acute and convalescent COVID-19. From T cells, B-cell-depleted T cells, or PBMCs came the material, which was cDNA or gDNA.

CDR3 length: 15 amino acids. The J segment lost 1 base and the V segment lost 3 bases, leaving 2 bases of the junction unmatched. CDR1 MDHEN and CDR2 SYDVKM come from the germline V gene. Original processing methods: Amplification of reference gene primers provided the estimated nucleated cell counts. Some clones are missing from TCRdb's copy, which holds only in-frame ones; the method was immunoSEQ multiplex PCR. For V, J and clone size, that table is used; D and trimming come from the DNA. Of about 20,000 clones listed, 79% were seen once; the top ten hold 56%. J is TRBJ2-3 and V is TRBV28; TRBD1 matches 9 bases. Sequences were obtained from peripheral blood. This TCR was recovered from a man older than 75 with acute or convalescent COVID-19. The CDR3 region has the DNA TGTGCCAGCAGTTTTAGGACAGGGGGCACAGATACGCAGTATTTT. Residues: CASSFRTGGTDTQYF.